A single sample is the source of the 16 T cell receptor beta chains below, sequenced in a study of blood T cell repertoires in COVID-19. Using immunoSEQ multiplex PCR, the repertoire was profiled, and TCRdb retains in-frame clones only, with some absent. Here the sample spans approximately 80,000 clones, roughly 88% being singletons. Sample: peripheral blood. The receptors stem from a woman aged 80 or over with acute or convalescent COVID-19.

The table lists this clone with a count of one. J is TRBJ1-1 and V is TRBV6-6; no clear D. CDR3 length: 14 amino acids. V dropped 2 bases and J dropped 1 base, with 8 bases sitting between them. Germline CDR1 MNHNY, CDR2 SVGAGI (reference sequence). CDR3 region: CASSYSSQNTEAFF. For the CDR3, the DNA is TGTGCCAGCAGTTACAGTTCACAGAACACTGAAGCTTTCTTT.

The chain uses TRBV19 and TRBJ2-1, with 10 bases aligning to TRBD2. J gave up 7 bases and V 7 bases, and 10 bases lay outside the gene matches. From germline, CDR1 is LNHDA and CDR2 SQIVND (reference sequence). The CDR3 loop spans 15 amino acids. This chain's CDR3 is CASTTWASGGNEQFF. The CDR3 bases are TGTGCCAGTACCACATGGGCTAGCGGGGGAAATGAGCAGTTCTTC.

Concerning this clone: The same CDR3 arises from other DNA sequences in this sample as well. The chain is built from TRBV18 and TRBJ2-1; 7 bases are a match to TRBD1. Germline V gene data show CDR1 as KGHSH and CDR2 as LQKENI. The CDR3 consists of 13 residues. V was pared by 6 bases and J by 5 bases, with 4 bases of the junction left unmatched. CDR3 nucleotide sequence: TGTGCCAGCTCGCCGGGACAGAACAATGAGCAGTTCTTC. This sequence encodes CASSPGQNNEQFF.

The V and J genes are TRBV29-1 and TRBJ2-5, with D unclear. Per the germline V gene, CDR1 is SQVTM and CDR2 is ANQGSEA. With 4 bases removed from V and 8 bases from J, the gap between germline ends came to 5 bases. The CDR3 runs 9 residues. CDR3 residues: CSVGPTQYF. In DNA form, the CDR3 reads TGCAGCGTTGGGCCTACCCAGTACTTC. Full variable domain (remainder filled in from reference TRBV29-1 and TRBJ2-5): SAVISQKPSRDICQRGTSLTIQCQVDSQVTMMFWYRQQPGQSLTLIATANQGSEATYESGFVIDKFPISRPNLTFSTLTVSNMSPEDSSIYLCSVGPTQYFGPGTRLLVL.

The chain joins TRBV2 to TRBJ1-2; a weak D match, TRBD1 (5 bases). The length of the CDR3 is 14 residues. Germline V CDR1 and CDR2: SNHLY, FYNNEI. Trimming took off 4 bases at V and 4 bases at J, with 13 bases between the two ends. The CDR3 coding sequence is TGTGCCAGCAGTGCGGCAGGGAATGGCTATGGCTACACCTTC. Translating gives CASSAAGNGYGYTF.

The V and J genes are TRBV19 and TRBJ2-3, with TRBD2 matching over 8 bases. Germline loops: CDR1 LNHDA, CDR2 SQIVND (reference sequence). Trimming cost V 7 bases and J 4 bases; bases outside gene matches: 1. This CDR3 contains 12 residues. The CDR3: CASTGGADTQYF. CDR3 DNA: TGTGCCAGTACCGGGGGGGCAGATACGCAGTATTTT.

The CDR3 DNA sequence: TGTGCCAGCAGCTTAGAGCGGGGGACCGGGGAGCTGTTTTTT. Encoded protein: CASSLERGTGELFF. The rearrangement uses TRBV7-2 and TRBJ2-2; 8 nucleotides align to TRBD2. Trimming cost V 1 base and J 5 bases; bases outside gene matches: 0. Looked up from germline, CDR1 is SGHTA and CDR2 is FQGNSA. The CDR3 is 14 residues long.

The V gene is TRBV6-6, the J gene TRBJ1-5; 9 bases fit TRBD1. The CDR3 consists of 16 residues. J lost 3 bases, V lost 5 bases, and 8 bases had no gene match. From germline, CDR1 is MNHNY and CDR2 SVGAGI (reference sequence). In DNA, the CDR3 is TGTGCCAGCAGTCGAATGGGGACAGGGTCCAATCAGCCCCAGCATTTT. This encodes CASSRMGTGSNQPQHF.

The V call is TRBV6-5, the J call TRBJ1-2, with 9 positions matching TRBD1. V gave up 6 bases and J gave up 8 bases; unmatched junction bases: 7. Germline lookup yields CDR1 MNHEY and CDR2 SVGAGI. The CDR3 length is 13 residues. In DNA, the CDR3 is TGTGCCAGCAGGCCGGGACAGGGAAGGGGCTACACCTTC. Encoded protein: CASRPGQGRGYTF.

This clone was counted once. This rearrangement joins TRBV7-8 to TRBJ2-1; 8 bases are shared with TRBD2. Germline V gives CDR1 SGHVS, CDR2 FQNEAQ. Unmatched junction bases numbered 7, after V lost 4 bases and J lost 2 bases. The CDR3 has 16 amino acids. This chain's CDR3 is CASSSLTSVTYNEQFF. For the CDR3, the DNA is TGTGCCAGCAGCTCACTGACTAGCGTGACCTACAATGAGCAGTTCTTC.

This chain links TRBV15 with TRBJ2-5; a possible D gene is TRBD1 (5 bases). This CDR3 has 15 amino acids. CDR1 and CDR2 (germline): LNHNV, YYDKDF (reference sequence). V was pared by 5 bases and J by 1 base, with 14 bases between. For the CDR3, the DNA is TGTGCCACCAGCGCTGGGATCGACAGCCAAGAGACCCAGTACTTC. This encodes CATSAGIDSQETQYF.

CDR3 region: CSAVRGETQYF. CDR3 DNA sequence: TGCAGTGCTGTTAGAGGGGAGACCCAGTACTTC. The chain carries TRBV20-1 and TRBJ2-5; D is perhaps TRBD2 (5 bases). In germline, CDR1 is DFQATT, CDR2 SNEGSKA (reference sequence). Trimming left V 5 bases short and J 5 bases short, with 9 bases between. This CDR3 comprises 11 residues.

CDR3 amino acids: CASSGGFGELFF. In nucleotides, the CDR3 is TGTGCCAGCAGCGGCGGGTTTGGGGAGCTGTTTTTT. The gene calls are TRBV2 and TRBJ2-2; D is possibly TRBD2 (5 bases). Trimming left V 6 bases short and J 8 bases short, with 10 bases between. Germline V gene data show CDR1 as SNHLY and CDR2 as FYNNEI. There are 12 residues in the CDR3. Together with reference TRBV2 and TRBJ2-2, the CDR3 gives the full variable domain: EPEVTQTPSHQVTQMGQEVILRCVPISNHLYFYWYRQILGQKVEFLVSFYNNEISEKSEIFDDQFSVERPDGSNFTLKIRSTKLEDSAMYFCASSGGFGELFFGEGSRLTVL.

The chain links TRBV4-2 to TRBJ1-2, with TRBD1 as a possible D gene (5 bases). The CDR3 contains 15 residues. CDR1 and CDR2 (germline): LGHNA, YNFKEQ. The V end was cut by 0 bases, the J end by 4 bases, with 12 bases between. In DNA form, the CDR3 reads TGTGCCAGCAGCCAAGAATCCAGGGCCCCCTATGGCTACACCTTC. It encodes CASSQESRAPYGYTF.

CDR3 loop: CASRREDFFYGYTF. In nucleotides, the CDR3 is TGCGCCAGCAGAAGAGAGGATTTCTTCTATGGCTACACCTTC. The chain carries TRBV5-1 and TRBJ1-2; D not certain. Germline assignment: CDR1 SGHRS and CDR2 YFSETQ. V was clipped by 5 bases and J by 4 bases, with 15 bases between them. This CDR3 is 14 amino acids long. Full variable domain (remainder filled in from reference TRBV5-1 and TRBJ1-2): KAGVTQTPRYLIKTRGQQVTLSCSPISGHRSVSWYQQTPGQGLQFLFEYFSETQRNKGNFPGRFSGRQFSNSRSEMNVSTLELGDSALYLCASRREDFFYGYTFGSGTRLTVV.

The genes are TRBV19 and TRBJ1-2; TRBD1 matches 9 bases. The CDR3 runs to 14 residues. CDR1 LNHDA and CDR2 SQIVND come from the germline V gene (reference sequence). V shed 7 bases and J 0 bases; nucleotides not matched to a gene: 3. CDR3 sequence (DNA): TGTGCCAGTAAAACAGGGGGCCCTAACTATGGCTACACCTTC. As protein: CASKTGGPNYGYTF.